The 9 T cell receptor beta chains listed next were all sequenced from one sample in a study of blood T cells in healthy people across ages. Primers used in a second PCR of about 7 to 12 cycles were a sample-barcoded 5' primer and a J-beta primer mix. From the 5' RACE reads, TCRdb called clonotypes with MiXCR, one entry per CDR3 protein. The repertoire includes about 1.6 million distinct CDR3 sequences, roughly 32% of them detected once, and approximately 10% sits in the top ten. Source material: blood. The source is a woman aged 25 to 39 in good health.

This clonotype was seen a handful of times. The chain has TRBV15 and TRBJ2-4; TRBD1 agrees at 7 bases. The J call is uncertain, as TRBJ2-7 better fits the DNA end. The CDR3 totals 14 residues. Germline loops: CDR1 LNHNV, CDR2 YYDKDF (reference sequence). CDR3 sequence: CATSRDAGGYEQYF. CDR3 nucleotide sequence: TGTGCCACCAGCAGAGATGCAGGGGGCTACGAGCAGTACTTC.

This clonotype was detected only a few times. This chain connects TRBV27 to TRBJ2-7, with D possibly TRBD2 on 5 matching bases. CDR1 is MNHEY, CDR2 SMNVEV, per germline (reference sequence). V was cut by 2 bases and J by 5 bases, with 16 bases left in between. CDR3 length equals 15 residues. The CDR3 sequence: CASSLHNTAGDEQYF. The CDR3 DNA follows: TGTGCCAGCAGTTTACACAACACGGCCGGGGACGAGCAGTACTTC.

The CDR3 loop reads CASSSSGSSRGDEQFF. The DNA of the CDR3 is TGTGCCAGCAGCTCCAGCGGGAGCTCGAGGGGGGATGAGCAGTTCTTC. The chain has TRBV7-8 and TRBJ2-1; TRBD2 aligns across 8 bases. Germline V gives CDR1 SGHVS, CDR2 FQNEAQ. Losses at the gene ends were 4 bases for V and 8 bases for J; bases not matched to a gene: 13. CDR3 length: 16 residues.

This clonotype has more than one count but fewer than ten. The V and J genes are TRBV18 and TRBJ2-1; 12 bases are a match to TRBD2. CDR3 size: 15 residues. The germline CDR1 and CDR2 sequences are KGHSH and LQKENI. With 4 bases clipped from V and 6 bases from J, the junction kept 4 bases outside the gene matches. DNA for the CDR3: TGTGCCAGCTCACGCGGGACTAGCGGGCTCAATGAGCAGTTCTTC. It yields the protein CASSRGTSGLNEQFF.

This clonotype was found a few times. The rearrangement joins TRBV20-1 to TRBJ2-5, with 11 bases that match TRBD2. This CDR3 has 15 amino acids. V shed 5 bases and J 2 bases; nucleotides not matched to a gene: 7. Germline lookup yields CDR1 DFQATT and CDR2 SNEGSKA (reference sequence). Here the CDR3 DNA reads TGCAGTGCTCTACCGGGACTAGCGGTTCAAGAGACCCAGTACTTC. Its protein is CSALPGLAVQETQYF.

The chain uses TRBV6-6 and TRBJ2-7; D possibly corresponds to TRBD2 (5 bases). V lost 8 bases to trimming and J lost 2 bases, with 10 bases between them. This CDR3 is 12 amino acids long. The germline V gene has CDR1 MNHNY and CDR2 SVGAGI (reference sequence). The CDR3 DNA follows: TGTGCCAGCGCCTCCGGGGCCTACGAGCAGTACTTC. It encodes CASASGAYEQYF.

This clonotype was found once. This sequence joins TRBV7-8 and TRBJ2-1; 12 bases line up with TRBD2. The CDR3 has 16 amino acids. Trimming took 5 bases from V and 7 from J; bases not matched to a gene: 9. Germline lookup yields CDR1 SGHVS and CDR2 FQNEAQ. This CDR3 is CASSATSGGLENEQFF. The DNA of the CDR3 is TGTGCCAGCAGCGCAACTAGCGGGGGGCTTGAAAATGAGCAGTTCTTC. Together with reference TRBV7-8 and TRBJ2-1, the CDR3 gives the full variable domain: GAGVSQSPRYKVAKRGQDVALRCDPISGHVSLFWYQQALGQGPEFLTYFQNEAQLDKSGLPSDRFFAERPEGSVSTLKIQRTQQEDSAVYLCASSATSGGLENEQFFGPGTRLTVL.

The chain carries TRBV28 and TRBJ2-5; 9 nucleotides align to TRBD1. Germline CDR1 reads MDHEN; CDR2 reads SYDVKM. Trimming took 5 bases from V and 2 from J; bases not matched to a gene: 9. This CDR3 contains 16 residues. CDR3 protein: CASSPLGTGRQETQYF. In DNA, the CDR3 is TGTGCCAGCAGTCCCCTTGGGACAGGGCGACAAGAGACCCAGTACTTC.

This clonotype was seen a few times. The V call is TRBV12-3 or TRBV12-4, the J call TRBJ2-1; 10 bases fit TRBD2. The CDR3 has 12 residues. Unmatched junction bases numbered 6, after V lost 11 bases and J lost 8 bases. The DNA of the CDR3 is TGTGCCTCGGCTAGCGGGAGCGATGAGCAGTTCTTC. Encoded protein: CASASGSDEQFF.